These 8 T cell receptor beta chains came from one sample sequenced in a study of blood T cell repertoires in COVID-19. The assay was immunoSEQ multiplex PCR, and TCRdb's table has in-frame clones only and misses some. The repertoire holds 350,000 or so clones, with approximately 86% as singletons. What was sequenced was PBMCs or T cells enriched from blood (not recorded which). These receptors came from a middle-aged woman with acute COVID-19.

The V gene is TRBV19, the J gene TRBJ2-7; 13 bases are shared with TRBD2. From germline, CDR1 is LNHDA and CDR2 SQIVND (reference sequence). Unmatched junction bases numbered 12, after V lost 6 bases and J lost 4 bases. This CDR3 has 17 amino acids. The CDR3 region is CASSFGLAGVTGYEQYF. Written as DNA, the CDR3 is TGTGCCAGTAGCTTTGGACTAGCGGGAGTAACCGGATACGAGCAGTACTTC.

This chain's CDR3 is CASSLVRTGATDTQYF. The CDR3 DNA follows: TGTGCCAGCAGTTTAGTTAGGACAGGGGCCACAGATACGCAGTATTTT. V usage is TRBV27 and J usage is TRBJ2-3; 9 positions match TRBD1. The CDR3 is 16 amino acids. The germline V gene has CDR1 MNHEY and CDR2 SMNVEV (reference sequence). Germline trimming cut 2 bases from V and 2 bases from J; bases unmatched to any gene: 5.

This chain uses TRBV19 with TRBJ2-7; 7 bases are shared with TRBD1. J gave up 4 bases and V 5 bases, and 8 bases lay outside the gene matches. Looked up from germline, CDR1 is LNHDA and CDR2 is SQIVND (reference sequence). The CDR3 contains 14 residues. CDR3 sequence (DNA): TGTGCCAGTAGTTCCCCGACCAGGGGGTACGAGCAGTACTTC. As protein: CASSSPTRGYEQYF.

The chain recombines TRBV29-1 with TRBJ1-2; no clear D. The V and J ends lost 4 bases and 8 bases respectively, with 11 bases between them. The CDR3 is made up of 11 amino acids. Germline CDR1 and CDR2: SQVTM and ANQGSEA. The CDR3 nucleotides read TGCAGCGTTGGGAGGAGTCAGGGCTACACCTTC. Its protein is CSVGRSQGYTF.

This clone has a handful of counts. The chain couples TRBV2 to TRBJ1-1; 7 bases line up with TRBD1. The length of the CDR3 is 13 residues. Trimming at V came to 7 bases and at J to 0 bases, leaving 2 bases not matched to a gene. Germline CDR1 reads SNHLY; CDR2 reads FYNNEI. CDR3 amino acids: CASKGQLNTEAFF. In nucleotides, the CDR3 is TGTGCCAGCAAGGGACAGCTGAACACTGAAGCTTTCTTT.

The chain is built from TRBV10-3 and TRBJ1-1, with a weak D call TRBD1 (6 bases). Germline lookup yields CDR1 ENHRY and CDR2 SYGVKD. With 4 bases removed from V and 4 bases from J, the gap between germline ends came to 16 bases. The CDR3 runs to 15 residues. The CDR3 region is CAISGRGGAPTEAFF. CDR3 DNA: TGTGCCATCAGTGGACGAGGGGGTGCACCCACTGAAGCTTTCTTT.

This clone has only a few counts. The chain uses TRBV27 and TRBJ1-5, with 9 bases fitting TRBD1. CDR3 size: 20 residues. CDR1 and CDR2 from the germline V gene are MNHEY and SMNVEV (reference sequence). After removal of 0 bases from V and 2 bases from J, the junction contained 14 bases not matched to a gene. The CDR3 region is CASSLSGMAGQGTGNQPQHF. CDR3 DNA sequence: TGTGCCAGCAGTTTATCTGGTATGGCGGGACAGGGTACGGGCAATCAGCCCCAGCATTTT.

Note on this clone: Within the sample, other DNA sequences also encode this same CDR3. This chain joins TRBV27 and TRBJ2-7; D is ambiguous. Trimming removed 4 bases at V and 0 bases at J, with 4 bases between. This CDR3 region has 12 residues. Germline V gene data show CDR1 as MNHEY and CDR2 as SMNVEV (reference sequence). CDR3 region: CASSSSSYEQYF. The CDR3 nucleotides are TGTGCCAGCAGTTCCAGCTCCTACGAGCAGTACTTC.